Below, one TCR beta chain is given with its context. Its antigen is unidentified. Regulatory T cells were sorted as CD4+CD25hiCD127low/negative cells. The CDR3 extends over 13 amino acids. V trimming: 7 bases; J trimming: 1 base; junction bases outside the gene matches: 1. Germline V lookup: CDR1 MNHNS, CDR2 SASEGT. This sample stems from a study of B cell selection in AIRE deficiency. Overall study findings and caveats: Only about 9.3% of over 3,000 shared Treg sequences were patient-specific; 31.6% healthy-specific. Healthy Tconv contained 36.6% of shared healthy Treg sequences; only TCRbeta sequenced. Roughly 31% of healthy-donor shared Treg TCRbeta sequences appeared in patient Tconv cells.

In the original processing: Patients' Tregs yielded tens of thousands of distinct TCRbeta sequences; donors' about 9.6x10^4. The data were produced by immunoSEQ multiplex PCR, yet TCRdb's version contains in-frame clones alone and is incomplete. V and J calls and clone size are copied from that table; D and trimming were computed from the DNA. The repertoire holds about 14,000 clones, with 85% to 95% as singletons. The sequenced sample consisted of Tregs sorted from PBMCs. The chain recombines TRBV6-1 with TRBJ2-3, with 8 bases aligning to TRBD2. The sequence was obtained from a human donor with AIRE deficiency. The CDR3: CASTRGGTDTQYF. DNA for the CDR3: TGTGCCAGCACGCGGGGGGGCACAGATACGCAGTATTTT.